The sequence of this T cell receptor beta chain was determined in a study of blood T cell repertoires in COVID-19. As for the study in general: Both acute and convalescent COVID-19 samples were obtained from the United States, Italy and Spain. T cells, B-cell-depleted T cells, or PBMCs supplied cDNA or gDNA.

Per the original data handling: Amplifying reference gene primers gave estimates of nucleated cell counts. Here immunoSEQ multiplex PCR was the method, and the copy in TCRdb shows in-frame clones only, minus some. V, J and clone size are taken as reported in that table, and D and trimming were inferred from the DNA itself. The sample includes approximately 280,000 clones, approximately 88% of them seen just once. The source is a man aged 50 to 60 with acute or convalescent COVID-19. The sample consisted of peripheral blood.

DNA for the CDR3: TGCGCCAGCAGTAGGGGGATTGGTGAAAAACTGTTTTTT. Its translation is CASSRGIGEKLFF. V is TRBV10-2 and J is TRBJ1-4, with a possible D match to TRBD1 (6 bases). Germline CDR1 is WSHSY and CDR2 is SAAADI. The CDR3 length is 13 residues. V was trimmed by 5 bases and J by 7 bases, leaving 11 bases between them.